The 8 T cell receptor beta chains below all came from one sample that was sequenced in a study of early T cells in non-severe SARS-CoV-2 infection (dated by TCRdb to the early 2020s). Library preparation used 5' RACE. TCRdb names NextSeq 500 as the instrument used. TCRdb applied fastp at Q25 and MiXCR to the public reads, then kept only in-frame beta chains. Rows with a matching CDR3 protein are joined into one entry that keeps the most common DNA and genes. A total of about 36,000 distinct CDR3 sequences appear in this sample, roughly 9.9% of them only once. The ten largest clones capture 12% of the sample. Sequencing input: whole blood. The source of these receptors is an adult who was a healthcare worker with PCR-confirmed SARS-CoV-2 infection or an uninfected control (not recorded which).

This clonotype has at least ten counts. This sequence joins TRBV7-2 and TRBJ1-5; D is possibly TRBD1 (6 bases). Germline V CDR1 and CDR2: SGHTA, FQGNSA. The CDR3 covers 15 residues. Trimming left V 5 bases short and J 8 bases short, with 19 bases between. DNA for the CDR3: TGTGCCAGCAGCACCGACAGGTCGGAAGTGGAGCCCCAGCATTTT. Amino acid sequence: CASSTDRSEVEPQHF.

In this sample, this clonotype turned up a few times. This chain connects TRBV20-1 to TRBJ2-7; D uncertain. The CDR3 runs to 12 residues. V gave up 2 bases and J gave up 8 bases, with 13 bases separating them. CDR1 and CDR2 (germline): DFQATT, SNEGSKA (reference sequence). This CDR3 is CSARNSGEKQYF. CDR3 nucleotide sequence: TGCAGTGCTAGAAACTCAGGAGAAAAGCAGTACTTC.

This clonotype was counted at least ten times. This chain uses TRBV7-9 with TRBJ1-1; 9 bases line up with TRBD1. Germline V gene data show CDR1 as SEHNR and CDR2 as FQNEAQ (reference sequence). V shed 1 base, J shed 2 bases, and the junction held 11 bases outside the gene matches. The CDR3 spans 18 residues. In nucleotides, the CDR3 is TGTGCCAGCAGCTTAGGAGGGACAGGGTTTACGGTCAACACTGAAGCTTTCTTT. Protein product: CASSLGGTGFTVNTEAFF.

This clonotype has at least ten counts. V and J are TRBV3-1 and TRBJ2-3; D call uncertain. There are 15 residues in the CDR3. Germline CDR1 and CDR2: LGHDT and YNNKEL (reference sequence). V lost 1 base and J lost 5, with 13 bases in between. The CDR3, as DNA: TGTGCCAGCAGCCAAGTGGCAAAAGGGATAGATACGCAGTATTTT. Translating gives CASSQVAKGIDTQYF.

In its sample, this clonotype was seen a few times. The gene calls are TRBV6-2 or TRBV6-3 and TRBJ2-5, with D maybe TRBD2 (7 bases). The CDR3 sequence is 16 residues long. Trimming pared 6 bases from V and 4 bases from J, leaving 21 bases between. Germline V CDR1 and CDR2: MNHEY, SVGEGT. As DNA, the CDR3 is TGTGCCAGCAGCCGCCCCGGGGGGCGAGGGGGAGAGACCCAGTACTTC. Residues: CASSRPGGRGGETQYF.

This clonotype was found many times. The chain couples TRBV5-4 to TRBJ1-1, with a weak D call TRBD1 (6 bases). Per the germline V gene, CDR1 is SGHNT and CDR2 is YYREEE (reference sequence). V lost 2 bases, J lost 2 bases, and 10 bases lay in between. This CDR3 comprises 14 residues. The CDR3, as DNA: TGTGCCAGCAGCTTCGGACAGTCAAACACTGAAGCTTTCTTT. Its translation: CASSFGQSNTEAFF.

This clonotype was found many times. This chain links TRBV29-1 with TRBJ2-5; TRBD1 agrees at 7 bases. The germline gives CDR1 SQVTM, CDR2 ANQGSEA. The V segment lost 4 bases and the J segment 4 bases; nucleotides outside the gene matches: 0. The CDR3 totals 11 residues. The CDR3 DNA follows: TGCAGCGTTGGGACAGGAGAGACCCAGTACTTC. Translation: CSVGTGETQYF.

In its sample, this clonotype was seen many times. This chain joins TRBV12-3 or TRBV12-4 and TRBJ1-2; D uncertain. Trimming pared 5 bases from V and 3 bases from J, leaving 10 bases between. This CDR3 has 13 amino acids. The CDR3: CASSAEIDYGYTF. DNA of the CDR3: TGTGCCAGCAGTGCAGAGATAGACTATGGCTACACCTTC.